This T cell receptor (beta chain) was sequenced for a study of cytomegalovirus exposure and HLA in healthy donors. On this clone itself: What it binds is unknown.

Findings of the study overall: Cytomegalovirus status was reportedly diagnosed by the classifier with high sensitivity and specificity.

V was clipped by 4 bases and J by 2 bases, with 17 bases between them. CDR1 SGHTA and CDR2 FQGNSA come from the germline V gene. CDR3 length equals 16 residues. Clones were read by immunoSEQ multiplex PCR, and TCRdb kept only the in-frame ones, dropping some. The table includes 50,000 to 65,000 clones, around 93% detected once. The J gene is TRBJ2-5, the V gene TRBV7-2, with D perhaps TRBD1 (6 bases). The receptor's source is a young woman in good health and CMV-seropositive. The sequencing sample was made of PBMCs. CDR3 nucleotide sequence: TGTGCCAGCAGCTCTTGGCAGGGGCATATACAAGAGACCCAGTACTTC. This encodes CASSSWQGHIQETQYF.